This TCR beta chain was identified in a study of T cell responses to AZD1222 COVID-19 vaccine. Clones were sequenced by immunoSEQ multiplex PCR, and TCRdb holds only the in-frame ones, with some missing. Among 150,000 to 190,000 clones listed, 90% were seen once. Findings of the study overall: After the peak T cell response, and only then, were repertoires sampled. The CD4 TCRs associated with vaccination extended across spike and predominated at 160-218 and 743-854.

Concerning this clone: Its target is not known.

This sample comprised peripheral blood, obtained on day 0 of AZD1222 vaccination. This TCR derives from an adult in good health.

The DNA of the CDR3 is TGTGCCACCGCAGGGGGCCGACAGCCCCAGCATTTT. This sequence encodes CATAGGRQPQHF. This chain connects TRBV6-6 to TRBJ1-5; 8 nucleotides line up with TRBD1. V was pared by 10 bases and J by 7 bases, with 6 bases of the junction left unmatched. CDR1 and CDR2 from the germline V gene are MNHNY and SVGAGI (reference sequence). This CDR3 is 12 amino acids long.